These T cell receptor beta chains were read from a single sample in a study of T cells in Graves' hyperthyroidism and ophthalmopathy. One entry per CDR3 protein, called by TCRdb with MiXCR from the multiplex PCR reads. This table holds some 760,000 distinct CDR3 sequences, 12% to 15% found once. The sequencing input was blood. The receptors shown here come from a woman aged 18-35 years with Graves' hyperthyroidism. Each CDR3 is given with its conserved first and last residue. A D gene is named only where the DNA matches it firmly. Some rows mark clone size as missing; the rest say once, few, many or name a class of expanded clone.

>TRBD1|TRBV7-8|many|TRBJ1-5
TGTGCCAGCAGCTTATCAAATCTGGGGGCAGGGGGCTACCAGCCCCAGCATTTT
CASSLSNLGAGGYQPQHF
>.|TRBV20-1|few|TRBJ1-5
TGCAGTGCTGGACCCGGCTACAATCAGCCCCAGCATTTT
CSAGPGYNQPQHF
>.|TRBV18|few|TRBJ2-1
TGTGCCACCGTAATCGAAGGAGGCCCCTACAATGAGCAGTTCTTC
CATVIEGGPYNEQFF
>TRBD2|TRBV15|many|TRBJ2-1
TGTGCCACCAGCAGAAGACTAGCGGGAGTCCATGAGCAGTTCTTC
CATSRRLAGVHEQFF
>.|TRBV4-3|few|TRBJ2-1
TGCGCCAGCAGCCAAGGTTATAGTTTTGGCTACAATGAGCAGTTCTTC
CASSQGYSFGYNEQFF
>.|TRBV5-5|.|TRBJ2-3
TGTGCCAGCAGCTTGGGTAGACAGGCCCCAGATACGCAGTATTTT
CASSLGRQAPDTQYF
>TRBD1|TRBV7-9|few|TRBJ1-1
TGTGCCAGCAGACGCAGGGGGAGTTTGAACACTGAAGCTTTCTTT
CASRRRGSLNTEAFF
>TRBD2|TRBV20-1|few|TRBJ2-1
TGCAGTGCCAATGGACTAGCGGGGGATTTCAATGAGCAGTTCTTC
CSANGLAGDFNEQFF
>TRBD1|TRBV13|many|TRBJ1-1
TGTGCCAGCAGCTTAACATCGGGACAGGGTGGAAACACTGAAGCTTTCTTT
CASSLTSGQGGNTEAFF
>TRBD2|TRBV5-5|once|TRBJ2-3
TGTGCCAGCAGCGGAGGACTAGCGGACACAGATACGCAGTATTTT
CASSGGLADTDTQYF
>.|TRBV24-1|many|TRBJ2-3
TGTGCCACCAGTGATTTAGCACCCGGGGGACCCACAGGCACAGATACGCAGTATTTT
CATSDLAPGGPTGTDTQYF
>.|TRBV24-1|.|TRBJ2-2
TGTGCCACCAGTGATTTGCGGGACCTGGGCGGGGAGCTGTTTTTT
CATSDLRDLGGELFF
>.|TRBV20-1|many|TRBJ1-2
TGCAGTGCTGGAACCAGCACGGGAGGCTACACCTTC
CSAGTSTGGYTF
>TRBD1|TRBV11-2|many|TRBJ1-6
TGTGCCAGCAGCACCGACAGGGCCTACTATAATTCACCCCTCCACTTT
CASSTDRAYYNSPLHF
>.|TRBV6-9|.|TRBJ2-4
TGTGCCTGCAGTTACGGGGGGGACAGGAGGAACATTCAGTACTTC
CACSYGGDRRNIQYF
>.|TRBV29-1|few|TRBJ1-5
TGCAGCGTTGGGGATGGGTTAAGCAATCAGCCCCAGCATTTT
CSVGDGLSNQPQHF
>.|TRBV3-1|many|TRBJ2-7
TGTGCCAGCAGCCGAACAAAGGCAGGCGAGCAGTACTTC
CASSRTKAGEQYF
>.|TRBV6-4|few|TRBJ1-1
TGTGCCGGCAACTCAGTGGTAATTCCTGAAGCTTTCTTT
CAGNSVVIPEAFF
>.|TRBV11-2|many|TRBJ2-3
TGTGCCAGCAGCTTAGTATACTTCACAGATACGCAGTATTTT
CASSLVYFTDTQYF
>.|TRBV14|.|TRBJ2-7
TGTGCCAGCAGCCAAGTTACATCCGAGCAGTACTTC
CASSQVTSEQYF
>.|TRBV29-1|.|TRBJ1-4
TGCAGCGTAGGACAGTCACGAGATGAAAAACTGTTTTTT
CSVGQSRDEKLFF
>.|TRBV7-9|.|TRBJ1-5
TGTGCCAGCAGCTCCACGAATACCGGGGATCAGCCCCAGCATTTT
CASSSTNTGDQPQHF
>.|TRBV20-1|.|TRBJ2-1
TGCAGTGCTATATGGCTATACAATGAGCAGTTCTTC
CSAIWLYNEQFF
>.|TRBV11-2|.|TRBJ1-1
TGTGCCAGCAGCTTACGGGGAAGGAACTCCCTTGAAGCTTTCTTT
CASSLRGRNSLEAFF